This T cell receptor beta chain emerged from a study of Ad26.COV2.S vaccination and SARS-CoV-2 variants. V lost 9 bases, J lost 4 bases, and 14 bases stayed unmatched. CDR1 is SNHLY and CDR2 is FYNNEI in the germline V gene. CDR3 length: 15 residues. Specified treatment: roughly 19 received Ad26.COV2.S at low or high dose, single or two shots; roughly 5 received placebo; per-sample allocation not given. The study sampled participants on day 63 after the first vaccine or placebo injection. Donor was an adult aged 18-55 years in Boston. Libraries were prepared by immunoSEQ multiplex PCR; TCRdb keeps only in-frame clonotypes and omits some of them. Of some 340,000 clones in the sample, roughly 80% were seen once.

The sample consisted of peripheral blood, taken in a trial of Ad26.COV2.S vaccine versus placebo. This receptor was obtained from a person aged 18-65 years who received the Ad26.COV2.S COVID-19 vaccine or a placebo. This rearrangement joins TRBV2 to TRBJ1-2, with 7 nucleotides matching TRBD1. In nucleotides, the CDR3 is TGTGCCAGAATTTCCGTGAGGGGGCATTCCTATGGCTACACCTTC. As protein: CARISVRGHSYGYTF. Using reference TRBV2 and TRBJ1-2 for the parts outside the CDR3, the full variable domain is EPEVTQTPSHQVTQMGQEVILRCVPISNHLYFYWYRQILGQKVEFLVSFYNNEISEKSEIFDDQFSVERPDGSNFTLKIRSTKLEDSAMYFCARISVRGHSYGYTFGSGTRLTVV.